This T cell receptor (beta chain) was identified during a study of T cell responses to AZD1222 COVID-19 vaccine. About the research overall: Second-dose groups at about 4 or about 12 weeks were pooled. Study results and caveats: The study identified only five or six AZD1222 recipients as seropositive at baseline. Once two AZD1222 doses were given, Spike-specific TCR breadth and depth went up.

Germline-derived CDR1 and CDR2 are MDHEN and SYDVKM. CDR3 length: 15 amino acids. Trimming left V 3 bases short and J 0 bases short, with 9 bases between. Using immunoSEQ multiplex PCR, the repertoire was profiled, and TCRdb retains in-frame clones only, with some absent. The sample consists of around 100,000 clones, 80% to 90% of them appearing once. As for this clone: The antigen remains undetermined.

The TCR was taken from an adult in good health. The chain combines TRBV28 with TRBJ1-3; no reliable D call. Source: peripheral blood, taken on day 0 of AZD1222 vaccination. CDR3 bases: TGTGCCAGCAGTTTGGGCAGCCACTCTGGAAACACCATATATTTT. Translation gives CASSLGSHSGNTIYF. The full variable domain, rest sourced from reference TRBV28 and TRBJ1-3, is DVKVTQSSRYLVKRTGEKVFLECVQDMDHENMFWYRQDPGLGLRLIYFSYDVKMKEKGDIPEGYSVSREKKERFSLILESASTNQTSMYLCASSLGSHSGNTIYFGEGSWLTVV.